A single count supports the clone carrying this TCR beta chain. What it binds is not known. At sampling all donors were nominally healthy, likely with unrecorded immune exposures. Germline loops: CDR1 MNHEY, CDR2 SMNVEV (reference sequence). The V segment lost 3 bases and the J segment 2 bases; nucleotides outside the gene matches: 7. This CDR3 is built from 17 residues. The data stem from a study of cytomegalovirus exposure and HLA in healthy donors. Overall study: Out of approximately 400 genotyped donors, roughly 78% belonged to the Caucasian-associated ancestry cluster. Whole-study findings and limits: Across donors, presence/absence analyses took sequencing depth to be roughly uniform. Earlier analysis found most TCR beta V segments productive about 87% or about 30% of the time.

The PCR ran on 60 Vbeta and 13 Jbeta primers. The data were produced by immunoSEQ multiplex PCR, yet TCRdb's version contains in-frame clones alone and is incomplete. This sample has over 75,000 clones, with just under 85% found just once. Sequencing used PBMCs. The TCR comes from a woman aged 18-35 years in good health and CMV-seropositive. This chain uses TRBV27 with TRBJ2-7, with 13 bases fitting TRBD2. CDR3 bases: TGTGCCAGCAGTTTCCAAGGACTAGCGGGGGTCGCCTACGAGCAGTACTTC. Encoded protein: CASSFQGLAGVAYEQYF.